This T cell receptor beta chain was found in a study of blood T cell repertoires in COVID-19. Background on the study: Researchers got acute and convalescent COVID-19 samples from the United States, Italy and Spain. In each case, the material was cDNA or gDNA derived from T cells, B-cell-depleted T cells, or PBMCs.

This clone has more than one count but fewer than ten. A Seattle source enrolled patients during active infection and followed them longitudinally. Germline V gives CDR1 SGHTA, CDR2 FQGTGA. Trimming cost V 6 bases and J 6 bases; bases outside gene matches: 6. The CDR3 totals 14 residues. In the authors' workflow: Reference gene primer amplification gave nucleated cell count estimates. Only in-frame clones appear in the TCRdb table, and some are missing; sequencing was by immunoSEQ multiplex PCR. V and J calls and clone size follow that table, whereas D and trimming were derived from the DNA. The table shows approximately 110,000 clones, with more than 80% occurring only once.

This clonotype was sampled from a woman aged 60-75 years with COVID-19, enrolled during active disease. The V gene is TRBV7-3, the J gene TRBJ1-5; the match to TRBD1 covers 9 bases. The sample taken for sequencing was peripheral blood. The DNA for the CDR3 is TGTGCCAGCAGTCCCGCGACAGGGGGTCAGCCCCAGCATTTT. Protein sequence: CASSPATGGQPQHF. Based on the CDR3 plus reference TRBV7-3 and TRBJ1-5, the full variable domain is GAGVSQTPSNKVTEKGKYVELRCDPISGHTALYWYRQSLGQGPEFLIYFQGTGAADDSGLPNDRFFAVRPEGSVSTLKIQRTERGDSAVYLCASSPATGGQPQHFGDGTRLSIL.